The next 3 T cell receptor beta chains were all read from a single sample in a study of vaccination and CD4 T cells after COVID-19. These receptors have no known antigen. With the Oncomine TCR Beta short-read assay, DNA from cultured CD4+ T cells was sequenced. Using its own MiXCR run on the PCR reads, TCRdb lists one record per CDR3 protein. The data show 20,000 to 30,000 distinct CDR3 sequences, more than 25% seen once. Time point of the sample: late sampling 161 to 241 days after vaccination in a few convalescent patients. Treatment here: roughly ten-day PBMC culture with coronavirus spike peptide pools or control peptides (ViraFEST assay). Sequenced material: CD4+ T cells from blood, cultured in vitro, taken about 7 months after SARS-CoV-2 vaccination. The receptors were gathered from a human donor who had recovered from COVID-19.

This chain uses TRBV6-1 with TRBJ2-3, with D perhaps TRBD1 or TRBD2 (5 bases each). The CDR3 covers 13 residues. V was cut by 2 bases and J by 4 bases, with 7 bases left in between. In germline, CDR1 is MNHNS, CDR2 SASEGT. The CDR3 region has the DNA TGTGCCAGCAGTGAACAGGGACCAGATACGCAGTATTTT. Translated: CASSEQGPDTQYF.

The V gene is TRBV7-9, the J gene TRBJ2-6; TRBD1 might be the D (5 bases). Looked up from germline, CDR1 is SEHNR and CDR2 is FQNEAQ (reference sequence). CDR3 size: 17 residues. V lost 5 bases, J lost 4 bases, and 18 bases lay in between. CDR3 loop: CASSPRQAREGANVLTF. The CDR3 DNA sequence: TGTGCCAGCAGCCCCCGCCAGGCCAGGGAAGGGGCCAACGTCCTGACTTTC.

This clonotype was picked up a small number of times. The chain is built from TRBV7-9 and TRBJ2-1; the D is unclear. From germline, CDR1 is SEHNR and CDR2 FQNEAQ (reference sequence). This CDR3 spans 16 amino acids. Trimming left V 1 base short and J 5 bases short, with 15 bases between. CDR3 loop: CASSLVPWVRNNEQFF. The CDR3, as DNA: TGTGCCAGCAGCTTAGTTCCCTGGGTTAGGAACAATGAGCAGTTCTTC.